Given below is one T cell receptor beta chain in context. This CDR3 is also generated by other DNA sequences in the sample. Profiling relied on immunoSEQ multiplex PCR, and the TCRdb table lists in-frame clones only, not all of them. The sample lists 2 million to 2.5 million clones, approximately 95% occurring once. The CDR3 totals 14 residues. CDR1 is MNHNY and CDR2 is SVGAGI in the germline V gene (reference sequence). Trimming stripped 0 bases from V and 2 bases from J, with 8 bases between. This sample was included in a study of shared clonotypes between healthy human individuals. The sequence was obtained from a man between 18 and 29 years old in good health. Some clones in this sample may be carry-over from other donors' samples. Sequenced material: naive CD4+ T cells from PBMCs. The subset denotes: CD45RA+ positively selected. This rearrangement joins TRBV6-6 to TRBJ2-7; D is perhaps TRBD2 (5 bases). The CDR3 region is CASSYSSGTYEQYF. CDR3 bases: TGTGCCAGCAGTTACTCTTCCGGGACCTACGAGCAGTACTTC.